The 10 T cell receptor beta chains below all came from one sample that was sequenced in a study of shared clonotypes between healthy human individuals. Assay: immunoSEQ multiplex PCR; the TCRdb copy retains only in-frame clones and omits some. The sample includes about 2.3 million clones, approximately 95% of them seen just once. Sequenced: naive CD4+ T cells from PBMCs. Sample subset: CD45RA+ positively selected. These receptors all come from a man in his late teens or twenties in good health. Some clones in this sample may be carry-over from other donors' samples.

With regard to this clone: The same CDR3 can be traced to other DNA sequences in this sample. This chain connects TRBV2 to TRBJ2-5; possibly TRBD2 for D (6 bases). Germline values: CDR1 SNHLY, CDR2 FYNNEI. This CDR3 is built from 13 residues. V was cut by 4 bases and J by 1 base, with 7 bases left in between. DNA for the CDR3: TGTGCCAGCAGTGGGGACTCCCAAGAGACCCAGTACTTC. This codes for CASSGDSQETQYF.

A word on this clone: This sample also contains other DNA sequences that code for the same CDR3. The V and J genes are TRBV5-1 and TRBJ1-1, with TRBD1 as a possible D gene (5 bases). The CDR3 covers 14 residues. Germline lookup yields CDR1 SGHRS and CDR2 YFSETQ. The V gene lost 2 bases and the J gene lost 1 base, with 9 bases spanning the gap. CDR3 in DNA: TGCGCCAGCAGCTTTGGGGGTGGGAACACTGAAGCTTTCTTT. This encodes CASSFGGGNTEAFF.

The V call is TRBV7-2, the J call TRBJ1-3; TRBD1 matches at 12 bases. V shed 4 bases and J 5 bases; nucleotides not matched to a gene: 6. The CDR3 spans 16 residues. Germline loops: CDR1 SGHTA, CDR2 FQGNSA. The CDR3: CASSYGGQGARNTIYF. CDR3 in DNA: TGTGCCAGCAGCTATGGGGGACAGGGGGCAAGAAACACCATATATTTT.

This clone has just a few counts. The CDR3 loop is CAWDPLGDTEAFF. CDR3 nucleotide sequence: TGTGCCTGGGACCCGCTAGGGGACACTGAAGCTTTCTTT. This chain uses TRBV30 with TRBJ1-1; D might be TRBD1 (5 bases). Per the germline V gene, CDR1 is GTSNPN and CDR2 is SVGIG (reference sequence). CDR3 size: 13 residues. V was clipped by 5 bases and J by 3 bases, with 13 bases between them. The variable domain in full, with the rest retrieved from reference TRBV30 and TRBJ1-1, is SQTIHQWPATLVQPVGSPLSLECTVEGTSNPNLYWYRQAAGRGLQLLFYSVGIGQISSEVPQNLSASRPQDRQFILSSKKLLLSDSGFYLCAWDPLGDTEAFFGQGTRLTVV.

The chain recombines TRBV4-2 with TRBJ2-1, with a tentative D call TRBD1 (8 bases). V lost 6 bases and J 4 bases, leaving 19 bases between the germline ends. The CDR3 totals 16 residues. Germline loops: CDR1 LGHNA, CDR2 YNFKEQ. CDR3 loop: CASRLSTGGGYNEQFF. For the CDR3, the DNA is TGTGCCAGCAGGCTAAGTACAGGGGGAGGGTACAATGAGCAGTTCTTC.

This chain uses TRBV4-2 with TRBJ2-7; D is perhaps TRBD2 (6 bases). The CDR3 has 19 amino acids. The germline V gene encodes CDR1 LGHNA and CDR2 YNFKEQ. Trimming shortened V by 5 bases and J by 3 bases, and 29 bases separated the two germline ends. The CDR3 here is CASSSGPFGLGGPIYEQYF. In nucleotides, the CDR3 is TGTGCCAGCAGCTCAGGGCCTTTCGGACTGGGAGGTCCAATCTACGAGCAGTACTTC.

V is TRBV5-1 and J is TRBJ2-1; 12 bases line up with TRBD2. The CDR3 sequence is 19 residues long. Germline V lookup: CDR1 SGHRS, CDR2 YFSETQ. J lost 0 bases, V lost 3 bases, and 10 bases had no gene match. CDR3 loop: CASSWRLLAGGPSYNEQFF. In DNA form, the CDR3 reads TGCGCCAGCAGCTGGAGGCTACTAGCGGGAGGCCCCTCCTACAATGAGCAGTTCTTC.

The chain's CDR3 is CAWSSLGQGKLGNEQFF. For the CDR3, the DNA is TGTGCCTGGAGCTCACTCGGACAGGGGAAGTTGGGTAATGAGCAGTTCTTC. The chain recombines TRBV30 with TRBJ2-1; the match to TRBD1 covers 9 bases. Germline lookup yields CDR1 GTSNPN and CDR2 SVGIG (reference sequence). With 3 bases clipped from V and 7 bases from J, the junction kept 16 bases outside the gene matches. The CDR3 covers 17 residues.

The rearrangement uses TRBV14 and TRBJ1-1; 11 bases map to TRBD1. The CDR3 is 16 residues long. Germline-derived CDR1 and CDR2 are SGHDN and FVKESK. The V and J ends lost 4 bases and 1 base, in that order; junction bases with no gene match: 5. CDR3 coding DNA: TGTGCCAGCAGCCTTCGGACAGGGGGCAAGAACACTGAAGCTTTCTTT. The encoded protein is CASSLRTGGKNTEAFF.

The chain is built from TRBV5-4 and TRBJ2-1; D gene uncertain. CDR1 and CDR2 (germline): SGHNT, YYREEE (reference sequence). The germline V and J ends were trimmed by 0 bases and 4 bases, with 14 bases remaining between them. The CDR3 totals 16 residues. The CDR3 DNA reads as TGTGCCAGCAGCTTGGATCTCACTCAGATTTACAATGAGCAGTTCTTC. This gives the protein CASSLDLTQIYNEQFF.